This T cell receptor beta chain derives from a study of yellow fever vaccine responses in identical twins. Study-level results: Reported findings indicate that twins' vaccine T cell responses seemed partially convergent, partially personalized.

Concerning this clonotype itself: The antigen remains unidentified.

TCRdb processed the RT-PCR reads anew with MiXCR; each CDR3 protein has one entry. Among approximately 15,000 distinct CDR3 sequences, less than 85% were seen once, and the ten largest hold 0.67%. CDR1 is LNHDA, CDR2 SQIVND, per germline (reference sequence). Trimming removed 2 bases from V and 4 bases from J, with 11 bases in between. The CDR3 has 14 amino acids. The specimen was T cells from blood (PBMCs), unsorted or a sorted subset (not recorded which), collected before or after yellow fever vaccination (not recorded which). This rearrangement joins TRBV19 to TRBJ1-1; TRBD1 is a possible D gene (6 bases). This clonotype was obtained from a woman aged 18-35 years who received the yellow fever vaccine. The DNA for the CDR3 is TGTGCCAGTAGTATAACAGGGATCGGCACTGAAGCTTTCTTT. Translating it yields CASSITGIGTEAFF.